This TCR beta chain was obtained from a study of breast tumors, draining lymph nodes, adjacent tissues. General study findings and limits: Data only fit, rather than demonstrated, lymph node origin of most tumor T cells. Tumor repertoires ranked between lymph nodes and nontumor tissue in diversity, with V and J gene preferences. Compared with basal-like, luminal-like tumors shared significantly more repertoire with nontumor tissue. Most tumor T cells seemingly derive from lymph node, then expand in tumor.

TCRdb fed the multiplex PCR reads into MiXCR, producing one record per CDR3 protein. Of more than 200,000 distinct CDR3 sequences in the sample, approximately 29% were seen once. Points on this clonotype: The antigen remains unidentified. The junction differs from germline at one of its ends, possibly a read error.

Axillary draining lymph nodes of breast cancer patients supplied the node samples. The TCR originated in a female donor with breast cancer. Some clones in this sample may be carry-over from other donors' samples. The sequenced sample was axillary lymph node tissue.

CDR3 DNA sequence: TGTGCCAGCAGCTTGGTGGGGGGGCAGCCCCAGCATTTT. This codes for CASSLVGGQPQHF. The chain combines TRBV5-1 with TRBJ1-5; D is possibly TRBD1 (5 bases). In germline, CDR1 is SGHRS, CDR2 YFSETQ. CDR3 length: 13 amino acids.